This T cell receptor (beta chain) emerged from a study of pediatric ulcerative colitis (dated by TCRdb to about 2019). Study-wide context: Among the ulcerative colitis patients, fewer than ten had pancolitis and two had left-sided colitis, and histology in every patient was consistent with ulcerative colitis. From fewer than ten newly diagnosed, treatment-naive pediatric ulcerative colitis patients and a few non-IBD control children, paired blood and rectal samples were collected. By Pediatric Ulcerative Colitis Activity Index, two patients had mild disease, four had moderate disease and three had acute severe colitis.

Trimming costs V 7 bases and J 6 bases, and their ends lie 15 bases apart. Spanning cysteine to phenylalanine, the CDR3 consists of 13 amino acids. Left in the record is the CDR3 DNA by itself, 39 bases read in frame from the first base. Taken from the germline V gene, the CDR1 and CDR2 loops are MGHDK and SYGVNS. During colonoscopy, one to two pinch biopsies were obtained from the rectum for research. No immunosuppressive medication had been given to the ulcerative colitis patients before the diagnostic colonoscopy. Rectal biopsies were digested with proteinase K before DNA isolation. The Wizard kit (Promega) was used to extract genomic DNA from both blood and intestinal samples. On this clone: Its antigen is still unknown. The record has no base qualities; no much larger clone is one base away.

Using the immunoSEQ TRB Survey service, rearranged CDR3 beta regions were amplified from genomic DNA with multiplex V and J primers. To keep sequencing depth equal across samples, survey-level depth of up to 500,000 reads per sample was applied. Libraries were purified and pooled, and sequencing was performed on Illumina technology. The study's own analysis went as follows. immunoSEQ online tools were used for productive clonality, sample overlap, pairwise scatters, CDR3 beta length, V/D/J gene usage and productiveness. Calculated diversity was defined as the number of unique rearrangements divided by total templates, multiplied by 100, and Shannon and Simpson indices were computed as well. For principal component analysis, Z-score normalized data were analyzed with the R prcomp function and the ggbiplot package. Morisita's index was used to measure clonal overlap between blood and rectum within each subject. As stored in TCRdb, this immuneACCESS dataset retains in-frame rearrangements with V and J assigned. A fraction of the clones does not appear; measured against another copy, unresolved V genes explain less than half of the discrepancy, and the remainder lacks a known reason. That table is the source of V, J and clone size, and D and trimming were worked out from the DNA. This sample has about 35,000 clones in its table, and about 81% of those were observed once. Of the sample, 0.9% to 1.2% falls within the top ten clones.

General study outcomes and caveats: Features of the rectal repertoire distinguished controls, mild-moderate colitis patients and acute severe colitis patients, and in acute severe colitis rectal diversity was lower because of clonal expansions. For technical reasons, the blood samples of two patients yielded substantially fewer templates, so those samples were excluded from the blood-rectal overlap analysis. Significantly higher autologous blood-rectal clonal overlap was found in ulcerative colitis patients than in controls, which suggested increased T cell trafficking to inflamed tissue. The healthy control group was small, with only four individuals. Because the repertoires came from total lymphocyte DNA, rare subsets such as regulatory T cells may have patterns that are not reflected. A couple of rectal CDR3 clonotypes turned up in every ulcerative colitis patient but in none of the controls. Blood-derived T cells may have been included in rectal pinch biopsies, especially in patients with overt colitis.

Sequences were obtained from gut tissue. This receptor was identified in a boy between 5 and 17 years old with mild ulcerative colitis. The chain is made from TRBV25-1 and TRBJ1-1; the D gene is perhaps TRBD1, from 6 matching bases. The DNA sequence follows: TGTGCCAGCAAAGAACAGGGAATTGCTGAAGCTTTCTTT. This sequence encodes CASKEQGIAEAFF.